Listed here are 2 T cell receptor beta chains from one sample, sequenced in a study of blood T cells in healthy people across ages. A second PCR of 7 to 11 cycles used a sample-barcoded 5' primer and a J-beta primer mix. TCRdb fed the 5' RACE reads into MiXCR, producing one record per CDR3 protein. The sample consists of roughly 2 million distinct CDR3 sequences, approximately 50% of them appearing once. Input material: blood. Every receptor here comes from a woman in her thirties or forties in good health.

The chain carries TRBV6-4 and TRBJ1-2; perhaps TRBD1 as D (5 bases). The V end lost 10 bases, the J end lost 2 bases, and 8 bases lay between the germline ends. CDR1 is MRHNA and CDR2 is SNTAGT in the germline V gene. The CDR3 totals 11 residues. In DNA form, the CDR3 reads TGTGCCACCAGGGAGAACTATGGCTACACCTTC. Protein sequence: CATRENYGYTF.

This clonotype appeared a single time. At one of its ends the junction is not consistent with the germline gene, which may arise from a read error. The chain employs TRBV4-3 and TRBJ1-2; D gene uncertain. CDR1 LGHNA and CDR2 YSLEER come from the germline V gene. The CDR3 covers 13 residues. CDR3 DNA sequence: TGCGCCAGCGGCCAAGATTGGGGCTATGGCTACACCTTC. This codes for CASGQDWGYGYTF.